Listed below are T cell receptor beta chains from one sample, sequenced in a study of blood T cell repertoires in COVID-19. TCRdb keeps only in-frame clones here, not all; method: immunoSEQ multiplex PCR. The table has 270,000 or so clones, more than 85% seen once. Sequenced sample: PBMCs or T cells enriched from blood (not recorded which). These receptors came from a man aged 35-49 years who had been exposed to COVID-19. The CDR3 runs from the conserved cysteine through the conserved F or W. Fields, in order: J gene, D gene, clone size, V gene, CDR3 protein, CDR3 DNA. The D gene is left open where the match is weak. Not all rows give a size; the values are once, few, many and, for expanded clones, a class.

>TRBJ2-1|TRBD2|.|TRBV11-1
CASSASGRAGNEQFF
TGTGCCAGCAGCGCCAGCGGGAGGGCCGGAAATGAGCAGTTCTTC
>TRBJ2-5|TRBD1|.|TRBV11-2
CASSLIGTAQETQYF
TGTGCCAGCAGCTTAATCGGGACAGCACAAGAGACCCAGTACTTC
>TRBJ1-2|.|.|TRBV10-3
CASVKGRSYGYTF
TGTGCCAGCGTGAAGGGGCGGTCCTATGGCTACACCTTC
>TRBJ2-5|.|.|TRBV20-1
CSASTSGETQYF
TGCAGTGCTAGTACTAGTGGTGAGACCCAGTACTTC
>TRBJ1-5|TRBD1|.|TRBV28
CASRLLGTGRNQPQHF
TGTGCCAGCAGATTACTGGGGACAGGTCGCAATCAGCCCCAGCATTTT
>TRBJ2-2|TRBD2|once|TRBV19
CASSRRTSEIGELFF
TGTGCCAGTAGTCGCCGGACTAGCGAGATCGGGGAGCTGTTTTTT
>TRBJ1-1|.|.|TRBV30
CAWSVLMNTEAFF
TGTGCCTGGAGTGTACTCATGAACACTGAAGCTTTCTTT
>TRBJ2-3|.|.|TRBV6-5
CASSYSGGDTQYF
TGTGCCAGCAGTTACTCGGGGGGAGATACGCAGTATTTT
>TRBJ2-7|TRBD1|.|TRBV29-1
CSVLGGLDSYEQYF
TGCAGCGTTTTAGGGGGCCTAGATTCCTACGAGCAGTACTTC
>TRBJ2-3|TRBD1|.|TRBV7-2
CASSLALGQGGTQYF
TGTGCCAGCAGCTTAGCGCTGGGACAGGGCGGTACGCAGTATTTT
>TRBJ1-1|.|.|TRBV4-3
CASSQGQGHKNTEAFF
TGCGCCAGCAGCCAAGGGCAGGGACACAAGAACACTGAAGCTTTCTTT
>TRBJ2-1|.|.|TRBV4-2
CASSQDPQTQYNEQFF
TGTGCCAGCAGCCAAGATCCCCAGACTCAGTACAATGAGCAGTTCTTC
>TRBJ1-3|TRBD1|.|TRBV5-1
CASSPGTGSGNTIYF
TGCGCCAGCAGCCCCGGGACAGGCTCTGGAAACACCATATATTTT
>TRBJ1-1|.|.|TRBV25-1
CASAWASTEAFF
TGTGCCAGCGCATGGGCAAGCACTGAAGCTTTCTTT
>TRBJ1-5|.|.|TRBV6-5
CASSLSGRFFQPQHF
TGTGCCAGCAGCCTCTCTGGTAGATTTTTTCAGCCCCAGCATTTT
>TRBJ2-7|.|few|TRBV4-2
CASSESIRGGYEQYF
TGTGCCAGCAGCGAGTCCATCCGAGGGGGCTACGAGCAGTACTTC
>TRBJ1-2|.|once|TRBV12-5
CASGLEGQGFYGYTF
TGTGCTAGTGGTTTGGAGGGCCAGGGATTCTATGGCTACACCTTC
>TRBJ2-7|TRBD2|.|TRBV7-2
CASSLGLGTEQYF
TGTGCCAGCAGCTTGGGACTAGGGACCGAGCAGTACTTC
>TRBJ1-2|TRBD1|.|TRBV12-3/TRBV12-4
CASSQTGTYTF
TGTGCCAGCAGTCAGACAGGGACCTACACCTTC
>TRBJ1-2|.|once|TRBV5-6
CASSLGGLRGYTF
TGTGCCAGCAGCTTGGGCGGTCTGAGGGGCTACACCTTC
>TRBJ1-4|TRBD1|.|TRBV2
CATGTDAQSPTNEKLFF
TGTGCCACCGGGACAGACGCCCAATCGCCAACTAATGAAAAACTGTTTTTT
>TRBJ1-2|TRBD1|.|TRBV24-1
CATSDRQGTYGYTF
TGTGCCACCAGTGACCGACAGGGTACTTATGGCTACACCTTC
>TRBJ2-5|.|.|TRBV4-1
CASSQAVEETQYF
TGCGCCAGCAGCCAGGCTGTCGAAGAGACCCAGTACTTC
>TRBJ2-2|.|.|TRBV18
CASSLGTGYTGELFF
TGTGCCAGCTCATTAGGTACAGGCTACACCGGGGAGCTGTTTTTT
>TRBJ2-7|.|.|TRBV30
CAWSPAGKGYEQYF
TGTGCCTGGAGTCCGGCAGGGAAGGGGTACGAGCAGTACTTC
>TRBJ2-5|.|.|TRBV5-1
CASRTLTGYQETQYF
TGCGCCAGTCGCACACTCACGGGGTACCAAGAGACCCAGTACTTC
>TRBJ2-1|.|.|TRBV19
CASSQTGSSYNEQFF
TGTGCCAGTAGTCAAACAGGGAGCTCCTACAATGAGCAGTTCTTC
>TRBJ1-4|.|few|TRBV28
CASSDEKLFF
TGTGCCAGCAGCGATGAAAAACTGTTTTTT
>TRBJ2-7|TRBD2|.|TRBV13
CASSSGLANYEQYF
TGTGCCAGCAGCTCCGGACTAGCGAACTACGAGCAGTACTTC
>TRBJ1-2|.|.|TRBV18
CASSPGSYDYGYTF
TGTGCCAGCTCACCCGGGTCGTACGACTATGGCTACACCTTC
>TRBJ1-5|TRBD1|.|TRBV30
CAWSGGQGNQPQHF
TGTGCCTGGAGTGGCGGACAGGGCAATCAGCCCCAGCATTTT
>TRBJ2-3|TRBD2|.|TRBV9
CASSVGSGGTDTQYF
TGTGCCAGCAGCGTAGGTAGCGGGGGCACAGATACGCAGTATTTT
>TRBJ2-3|TRBD1|.|TRBV2
CASRWDRERYF
TGTGCCAGCAGGTGGGACAGGGAGAGGTATTTT